The T cell receptor (beta chain) under discussion was sequenced for a study of CD8+ T cells in alopecia areata. This clone appeared a few times. Its antigen is currently unknown. Germline V gene lookup returns CDR1 ENHRY and CDR2 SYGVKD. The V gene lost 8 bases and the J gene lost 2 bases, with 13 bases spanning the gap. This CDR3 is built from 14 residues. Study outcomes and limitations: Clonality was higher in lesional than normal scalp, especially in alopecia totalis/universalis.

Reverse transcription of extracted RNA yielded cDNA, which provided the sequencing template. Here immunoSEQ multiplex PCR was the method, and the copy in TCRdb shows in-frame clones only, minus some. The sample has around 190,000 clones, over 60% seen once. The treatment was: oral pan-JAK inhibitor, 5-10 mg twice daily. CD4+ and CD8+ T cells were sorted from PBMCs. The chain links TRBV10-3 to TRBJ1-5, with D unresolved. This receptor was identified in a human donor with alopecia areata. Source: CD4+ T cells sorted from blood, taken at week 4, from a patient treated with tofacitinib. The CDR3 nucleotides read TGTGCCATCCGCGGGGATGATGGCAATCAGCCCCAGCATTTT. It yields the protein CAIRGDDGNQPQHF.